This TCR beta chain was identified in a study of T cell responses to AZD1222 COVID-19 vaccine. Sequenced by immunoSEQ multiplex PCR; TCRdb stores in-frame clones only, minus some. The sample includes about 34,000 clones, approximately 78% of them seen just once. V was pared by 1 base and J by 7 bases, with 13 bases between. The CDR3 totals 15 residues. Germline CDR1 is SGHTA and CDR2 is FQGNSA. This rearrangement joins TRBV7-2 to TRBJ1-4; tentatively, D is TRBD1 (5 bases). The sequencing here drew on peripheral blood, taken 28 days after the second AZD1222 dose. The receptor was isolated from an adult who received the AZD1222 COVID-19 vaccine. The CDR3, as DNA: TGTGCCAGCAGCTTAGGGGGCCTTAAGGGTGAAAAACTGTTTTTT. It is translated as CASSLGGLKGEKLFF.